This entry lists 3 T cell receptor beta chains sequenced from one sample in a study of STAT5B mutations in CD4+ large granular lymphocyte leukemia. Libraries were prepared by immunoSEQ multiplex PCR; TCRdb keeps only in-frame clonotypes and omits some of them. The data hold 20,000 to 30,000 clones, with approximately 80% observed a single time. Sequencing was performed on CD4+ T cells from blood buffy coats. The receptor set was obtained from a human donor in good health.

V and J are TRBV6-6 and TRBJ1-2; 7 bases map to TRBD1. Germline CDR1 MNHNY, CDR2 SVGAGI (reference sequence). Trimming cost V 5 bases and J 4 bases; bases outside gene matches: 7. The CDR3 has 14 residues. In DNA, the CDR3 is TGTGCCAGCAGTACAGGGGTAGGAGTCTATGGCTACACCTTC. Protein product: CASSTGVGVYGYTF.

The CDR3 nucleotides read TGTGCCAGCAGCCCGGGACAGAGACCAAATGAGCAGTTCTTC. It encodes CASSPGQRPNEQFF. V gene TRBV5-4 combines with J gene TRBJ2-1, with 7 bases identical to TRBD1. J was trimmed by 7 bases and V by 4 bases; bases with no gene match: 8. The length of the CDR3 is 14 residues. Per germline, CDR1 SGHNT and CDR2 YYREEE (reference sequence). Drawing the rest from reference TRBV5-4 and TRBJ2-1, the complete variable domain is ETGVTQSPTHLIKTRGQQVTLRCSSQSGHNTVSWYQQALGQGPQFIFQYYREEENGRGNFPPRFSGLQFPNYSSELNVNALELDDSALYLCASSPGQRPNEQFFGPGTRLTVL.

The gene calls are TRBV6-6 and TRBJ1-1; D gene uncertain. The CDR3 sequence is 13 residues long. The V end lost 9 bases, the J end lost 5 bases, and 16 bases lay between the germline ends. Germline loops: CDR1 MNHNY, CDR2 SVGAGI (reference sequence). CDR3 protein: CASQKVVGTEAFF. The CDR3, as DNA: TGTGCCAGTCAAAAAGTGGTGGGGACTGAAGCTTTCTTT.